The next 8 T cell receptor beta chains were all read from a single sample in a study of CXCR3-negative and CXCR3-positive naive CD8 T cells. Study outcomes and limitations: CXCR3-negative naive cells had less hydrophobic TRB CDR3s than did CXCR3-positive naive cells.

These TCRs are of unknown antigen specificity. In preparing the TRB cDNA libraries, 5' RACE with UMI labels was used. Reprocessing the 5' RACE reads, TCRdb reports a single entry for every CDR3 protein and omits DNA. With about 89,000 distinct CDR3 sequences in the sample, the ten largest clones hold 0.5% to 0.55%. Material for sequencing was naive CXCR3+ CD8+ T cells from blood. Regarding subset: CD45RO-CCR7+CD27+CD95- naive CD8+ T cells expressing CXCR3 (TNR3+). The receptors were sampled from a human donor in good health. Some clones in this sample may be carry-over from other donors' samples.

The CDR3 here is CASSLTPYEQYF. The V and J genes are TRBV28 and TRBJ2-7. The CDR3 spans 12 residues. Per germline, CDR1 MDHEN and CDR2 SYDVKM.

This chain joins TRBV27 and TRBJ2-2. CDR1 and CDR2 from the germline V gene are MNHEY and SMNVEV (reference sequence). This CDR3 is built from 13 residues. The CDR3 spells CASSHGHTGELFF.

The V and J genes are TRBV5-1 and TRBJ2-5. The length of the CDR3 is 12 residues. Germline values: CDR1 SGHRS, CDR2 YFSETQ. CDR3 in amino acids: CASSLARETQYF.

This chain links TRBV28 with TRBJ2-1; TCRdb indicates TRBD2, and absent DNA this call remains unverified. Germline CDR1 is MDHEN and CDR2 is SYDVKM. CDR3 size: 16 residues. CDR3 in amino acids: CASSFPTSGDLDEQFF.

The chain employs TRBV15 and TRBJ2-5. The CDR3 covers 11 residues. Germline CDR1 reads LNHNV; CDR2 reads YYDKDF (reference sequence). The CDR3 spells CATGRRETQYF. The entire variable domain, with the rest obtained from reference TRBV15 and TRBJ2-5, is as follows: DAMVIQNPRYQVTQFGKPVTLSCSQTLNHNVMYWYQQKSSQAPKLLFHYYDKDFNNEADTPDNFQSRRPNTSFCFLDIRSPGLGDTAMYLCATGRRETQYFGPGTRLLVL.

The chain has TRBV28 and TRBJ1-1; the TCRdb call, TRBD1, lacks DNA for checking. The CDR3 runs 14 residues. Per germline, CDR1 MDHEN and CDR2 SYDVKM. The CDR3: CASSLWSGATEAFF.

The CDR3 sequence: CASSQDYLGLTEAFF. This rearrangement joins TRBV3-1 to TRBJ1-1. CDR1 and CDR2 (germline): LGHDT, YNNKEL (reference sequence). This CDR3 has 15 amino acids.

This chain uses TRBV19 with TRBJ2-2; TCRdb picks TRBD1, but there is no DNA to check that call. Germline CDR1 LNHDA, CDR2 SQIVND (reference sequence). This CDR3 is 14 amino acids long. The CDR3 here is CATQGGPNTGELFF.